This T cell receptor (beta chain) was obtained from a study of blood T cell repertoires in COVID-19. Using immunoSEQ multiplex PCR, the repertoire was profiled, and TCRdb retains in-frame clones only, with some absent. Of 200,000 to 250,000 clones in the sample, approximately 90% were seen once. The sequenced sample consisted of PBMCs or T cells enriched from blood (not recorded which). The receptor's source is a woman aged 40 to 50 with acute COVID-19.

CDR3 in DNA: TGTGCCAGCAGTGATCCGGGTAACTCCTACAATGAGCAGTTCTTC. Its protein is CASSDPGNSYNEQFF. The V and J genes are TRBV2 and TRBJ2-1; D gene unclear. The CDR3 is 15 residues long. V dropped 3 bases and J dropped 0 bases, with 9 bases sitting between them. Germline V gene lookup returns CDR1 SNHLY and CDR2 FYNNEI.